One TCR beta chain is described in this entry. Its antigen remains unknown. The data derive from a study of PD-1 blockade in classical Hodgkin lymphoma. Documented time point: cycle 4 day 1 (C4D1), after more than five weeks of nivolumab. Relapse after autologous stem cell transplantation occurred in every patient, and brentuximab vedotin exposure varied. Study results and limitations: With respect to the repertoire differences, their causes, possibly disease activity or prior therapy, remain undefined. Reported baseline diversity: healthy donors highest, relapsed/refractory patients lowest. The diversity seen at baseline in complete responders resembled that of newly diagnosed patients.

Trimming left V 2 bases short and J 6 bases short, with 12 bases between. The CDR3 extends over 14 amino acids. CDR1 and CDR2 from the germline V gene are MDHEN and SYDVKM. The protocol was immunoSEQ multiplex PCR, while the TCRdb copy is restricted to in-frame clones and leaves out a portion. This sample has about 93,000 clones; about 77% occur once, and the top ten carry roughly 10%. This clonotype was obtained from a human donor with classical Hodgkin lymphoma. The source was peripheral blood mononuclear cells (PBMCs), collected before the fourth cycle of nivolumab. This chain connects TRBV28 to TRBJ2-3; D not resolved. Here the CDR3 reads CASSLVSLKDTQYF. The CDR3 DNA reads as TGTGCCAGCAGTTTAGTCTCCCTAAAGGATACGCAGTATTTT.